This TCR beta chain was sequenced in a study of tumor-infiltrating lymphocytes in localized non-small cell lung cancer. Across the study: Tumor tissue and non-adjacent uninvolved lung came from each patient.

With 1 base removed from V and 4 bases from J, the gap between germline ends came to 14 bases. Germline CDR1 is SGHVS and CDR2 is FQNEAQ. CDR3 length equals 16 residues. In regard to this clone: Antigen specificity is unknown.

Whole-study results and caveats: No link was found between tumor T-cell fraction and recurrence-free survival. IM1 and IM2 tumors showed no difference in T-cell fraction.

Some clones are missing from TCRdb's copy, which holds only in-frame ones; the method was immunoSEQ multiplex PCR. Here the sample spans fewer than 25,000 clones, around 75% being singletons. Sample: lung tumor tissue. The chain recombines TRBV7-8 with TRBJ2-1; maybe TRBD1 (6 bases). The receptor was isolated from a human donor with non-small cell lung cancer. CDR3 nucleotide sequence: TGTGCCAGCAGCTTAGTATCAGGGGACCCTTACAATGAGCAGTTCTTC. Protein: CASSLVSGDPYNEQFF.